Below, one TCR beta chain is given with its context. Produced via immunoSEQ multiplex PCR; TCRdb's table is partial and in-frame only. The repertoire consists of tens of thousands of clones, with roughly 93% occurring once and the leading ten covering under 0.5%. These data belong to a study of technical replicates of blood from a handful of donors. The CDR3 length is 11 residues. V lost 3 bases, J lost 5 bases, and 3 bases lay in between. Germline CDR1 and CDR2: LNHDA and SQIVND (reference sequence). Sequencing was carried out using T cells isolated from PBMCs. This sequence joins TRBV19 and TRBJ2-3; D remains ambiguous. This clonotype was obtained from a human donor in good health. CDR3 sequence: CASSIKDTQYF. The CDR3 DNA reads TGTGCCAGTAGTATCAAAGATACGCAGTATTTT.